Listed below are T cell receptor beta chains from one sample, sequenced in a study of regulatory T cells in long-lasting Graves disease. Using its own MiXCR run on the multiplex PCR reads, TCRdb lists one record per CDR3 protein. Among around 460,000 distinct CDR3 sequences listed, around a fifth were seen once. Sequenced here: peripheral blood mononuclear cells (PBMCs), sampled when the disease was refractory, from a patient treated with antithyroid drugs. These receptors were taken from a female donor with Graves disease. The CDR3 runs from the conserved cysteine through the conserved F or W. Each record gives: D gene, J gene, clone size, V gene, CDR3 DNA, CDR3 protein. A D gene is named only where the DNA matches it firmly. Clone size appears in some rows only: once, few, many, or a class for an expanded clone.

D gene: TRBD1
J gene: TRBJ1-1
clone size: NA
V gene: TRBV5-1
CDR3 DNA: TGCGCCAGCAGCCCAGGGACAGGGGAGAACACTGAAGCTTTCTTT
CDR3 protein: CASSPGTGENTEAFF

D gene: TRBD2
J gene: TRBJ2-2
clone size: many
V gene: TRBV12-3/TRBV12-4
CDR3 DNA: TGTGCCAGCAGTCCCTCGACTAGCGGGGTATTCGGGGAGCTGTTTTTT
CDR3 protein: CASSPSTSGVFGELFF

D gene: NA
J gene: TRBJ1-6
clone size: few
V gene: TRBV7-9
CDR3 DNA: TGTGCCAGCAGACGCGCGGGGGGTAATTCACCCCTCCACTTT
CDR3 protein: CASRRAGGNSPLHF

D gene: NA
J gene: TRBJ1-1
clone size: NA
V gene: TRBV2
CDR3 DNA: TGTGCCAGCAGTGGGGACGATAACACTGAAGCTTTCTTT
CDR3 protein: CASSGDDNTEAFF

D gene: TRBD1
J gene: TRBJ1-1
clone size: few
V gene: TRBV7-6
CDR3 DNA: TGTGCCAGCAGCTTAGCGGGGGCAGGGGGGGAAACTGAAGCTTTCTTT
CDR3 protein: CASSLAGAGGETEAFF

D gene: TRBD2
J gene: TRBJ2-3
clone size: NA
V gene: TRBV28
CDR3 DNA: TGTGCCAGCAGCAGTACTAGCGGGGGGGCCGTTGGCTTCACAGATACGCAGTATTTT
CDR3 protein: CASSSTSGGAVGFTDTQYF

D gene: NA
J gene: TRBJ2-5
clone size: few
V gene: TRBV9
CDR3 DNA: TGTGCCAGCAGCGTAATGGGCGGCCTAAAAGAGACCCAGTACTTC
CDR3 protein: CASSVMGGLKETQYF

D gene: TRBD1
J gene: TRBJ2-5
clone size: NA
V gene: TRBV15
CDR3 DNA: TGTGCCACCAGCGAAGGAGGGGGACAGGGAGAGACCCAGTACTTC
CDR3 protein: CATSEGGGQGETQYF

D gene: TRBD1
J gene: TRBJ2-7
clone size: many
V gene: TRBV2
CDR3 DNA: TGTGCCAGCAGTCTACAGGGGACGGGCGAGGAGCAGTACTTC
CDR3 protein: CASSLQGTGEEQYF

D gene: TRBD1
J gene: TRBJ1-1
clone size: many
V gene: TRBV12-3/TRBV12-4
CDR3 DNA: TGTGCCAGCAGGCGACAGGGGGACACTGAAGCTTTCTTT
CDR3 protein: CASRRQGDTEAFF

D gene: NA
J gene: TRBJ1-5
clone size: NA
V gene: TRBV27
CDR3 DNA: TGTGCCAGCAGTTTATCGAGGCCGTACGGTCAGCCCCAGCATTTT
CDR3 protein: CASSLSRPYGQPQHF

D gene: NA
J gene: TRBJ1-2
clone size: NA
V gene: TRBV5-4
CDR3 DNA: TGTGCCAGCAGCTTGGACTCCATCAACTATGGCTACACCTTC
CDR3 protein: CASSLDSINYGYTF

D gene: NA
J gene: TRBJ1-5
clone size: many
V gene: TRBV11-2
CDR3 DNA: TGTGCCAGCAGCTTGTCGACCGGAGGGGCTCAGCCCCAGCATTTT
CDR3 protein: CASSLSTGGAQPQHF

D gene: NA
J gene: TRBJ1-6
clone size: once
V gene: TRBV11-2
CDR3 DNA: TGTGCCAGCAGCTTGTACGCCTCCGAAGTGTCACCCCTCCACTTT
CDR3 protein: CASSLYASEVSPLHF

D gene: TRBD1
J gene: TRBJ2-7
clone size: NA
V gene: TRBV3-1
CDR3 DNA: TGTGCCAGCAGCCCACCGGGACAGGGTTCGTGGCAGTACTTC
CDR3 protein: CASSPPGQGSWQYF

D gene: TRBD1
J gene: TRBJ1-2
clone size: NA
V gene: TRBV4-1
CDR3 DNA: TGCGCCAGCAGCTACGAAGAGACAGGGGTGCATGGCTACACCTTC
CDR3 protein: CASSYEETGVHGYTF

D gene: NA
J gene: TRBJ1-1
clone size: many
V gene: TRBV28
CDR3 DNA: TGTGCCAGCAGTTTATTGGCGGAGTACGGCCCGGGGGGCACTGAAGCTTTCTTT
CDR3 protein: CASSLLAEYGPGGTEAFF

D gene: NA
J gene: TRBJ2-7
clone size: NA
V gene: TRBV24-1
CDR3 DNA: TGTGCCACCAGTGATTTGTGGGGATCCGAGCAGTACTTC
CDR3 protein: CATSDLWGSEQYF

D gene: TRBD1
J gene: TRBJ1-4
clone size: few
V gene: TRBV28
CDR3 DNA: TGTGCCAGCAGCTCCGGGACAGTTAATGAAAAACTGCTTTTT
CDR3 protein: CASSSGTVNEKLLF

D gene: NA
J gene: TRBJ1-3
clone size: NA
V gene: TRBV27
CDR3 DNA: TGTGCCAGCAGTTTCGGGGCAGGGCCGTTGTCGGACACCATATATTTT
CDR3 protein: CASSFGAGPLSDTIYF

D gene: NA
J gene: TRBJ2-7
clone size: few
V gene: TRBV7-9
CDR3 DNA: TGTGCCAGCAGCTTATCGACAGCCTGGCAGTACTTC
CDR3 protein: CASSLSTAWQYF

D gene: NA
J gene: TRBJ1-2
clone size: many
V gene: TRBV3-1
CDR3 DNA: TGTGCCAGCAGCCAACTAAGTACAGATCTCTATGGCTACACCTTC
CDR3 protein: CASSQLSTDLYGYTF

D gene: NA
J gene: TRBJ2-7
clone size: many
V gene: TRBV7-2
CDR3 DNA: TGTGCCAGCAGCTTGGTTTCGTTTGGGGAGCAGTACTTC
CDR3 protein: CASSLVSFGEQYF

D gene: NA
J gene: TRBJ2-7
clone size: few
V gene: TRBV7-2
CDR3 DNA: TGTGCCAGCAGCCCTCCCACAGGCTACCTCCGTTACGAGCAGTACTTC
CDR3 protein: CASSPPTGYLRYEQYF

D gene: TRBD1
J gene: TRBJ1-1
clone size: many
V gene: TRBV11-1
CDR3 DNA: TGTGCCAGCAGCTTATGGGACAGGGACACTGAAGCTTTCTTT
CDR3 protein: CASSLWDRDTEAFF

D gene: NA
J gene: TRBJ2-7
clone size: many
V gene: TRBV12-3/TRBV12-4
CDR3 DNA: TGTGCCAGCAGTCCGACTATTGGCTCCTACGAGCAGTACTTC
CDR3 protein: CASSPTIGSYEQYF

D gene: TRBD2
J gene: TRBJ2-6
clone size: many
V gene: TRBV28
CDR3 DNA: TGTGCCAGCAGTGAGACTAGCGGGAGTTTCATGCATTGGGTCCTGACTTTC
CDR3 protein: CASSETSGSFMHWVLTF

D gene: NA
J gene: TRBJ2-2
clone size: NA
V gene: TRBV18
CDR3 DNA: TGTGCCAGCTCACCACTCAATTCCGGCCACCACACCGGGGAGCTGTTTTTT
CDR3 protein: CASSPLNSGHHTGELFF

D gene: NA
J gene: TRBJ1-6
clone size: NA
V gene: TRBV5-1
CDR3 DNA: TGCGCCAGCAGCCCGAGAGGGGCAGGCTCCTATAATTCACCCCTCCACTTT
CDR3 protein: CASSPRGAGSYNSPLHF

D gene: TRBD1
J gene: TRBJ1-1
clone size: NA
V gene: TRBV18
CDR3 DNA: TGTGCCAGCTCATCTCGGACAGGGGAGGTCACTGAAGCTTTCTTT
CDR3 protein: CASSSRTGEVTEAFF

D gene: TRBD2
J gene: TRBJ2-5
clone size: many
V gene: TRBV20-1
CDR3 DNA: TGCAGTGCTAGTCCAATTCCGGGACTAGCGGGGCCCCGAGGGGAGACCCAGTACTTC
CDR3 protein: CSASPIPGLAGPRGETQYF